These 24 T cell receptor beta chains share one sample of origin, sequenced in a study of circulating CD8 cells and anti-PD-1 response in melanoma. Live CD3+CD8+TCRalphabeta+ cells were sorted into four subsets by PD-1 and/or TIGIT. Each library started from around 14 ng of total RNA using the QIAseq Immune Repertoire TCR panel. Using its own MiXCR run on the reads, TCRdb lists one record per CDR3 protein. This sample has fewer than 200 distinct CDR3 sequences; approximately 7.3% occur once, and the top ten carry 74%. Source: CD8+ T cells from PBMCs, taken at baseline or after one month of anti-PD-1 therapy (not recorded which). The receptors derive from a human donor with melanoma.

By proportion, this clonotype is medium-sized. The J gene is TRBJ2-5, the V gene TRBV7-2, with a tentative D call TRBD2 (6 bases). The CDR3 has 16 amino acids. The V end lost 0 bases, the J end lost 1 base, and 12 bases lay between the germline ends. Germline V lookup: CDR1 SGHTA, CDR2 FQGNSA. CDR3 residues: CASSLAPRGAQETQYF. CDR3 nucleotide sequence: TGTGCCAGCAGCTTAGCGCCTCGCGGGGCCCAAGAGACCCAGTACTTC. Variable domain in full (rest from reference TRBV7-2 and TRBJ2-5): GAGVSQSPSNKVTEKGKDVELRCDPISGHTALYWYRQSLGQGLEFLIYFQGNSAPDKSGLPSDRFSAERTGGSVSTLTIQRTQQEDSAVYLCASSLAPRGAQETQYFGPGTRLLVL.

This clonotype was counted only a few times. This could be a read error, since a much larger clone is one nucleotide away. This chain joins TRBV6-5 and TRBJ2-1; possible D gene TRBD2, 6 bases. The CDR3 covers 18 residues. V lost 5 bases, J lost 10 bases, and 30 bases lay in between. Germline V lookup: CDR1 MNHEY, CDR2 SVGAGI. The CDR3 reads CASSRTSRRMGKIEEQFF. CDR3 sequence (DNA): TGTGCCAGCAGTCGCACTAGCCGGAGGATGGGAAAAATCGAAGAGCAGTTCTTC.

In this sample, this clonotype is medium-sized (0.01 to 0.1%). This chain connects TRBV4-3 to TRBJ2-3, with no clear D. This CDR3 has 16 residues. The germline V gene has CDR1 LGHNA and CDR2 YSLEER. Deletions cut 0 bases from V and 0 bases from J, with 10 bases between. CDR3 loop: CASSQEFARSTDTQYF. The CDR3 bases are TGCGCCAGCAGCCAAGAATTCGCGAGGAGCACAGATACGCAGTATTTT.

This clonotype is termed large (0.1 to 1%). The V and J genes are TRBV28 and TRBJ2-7, with D unclear. CDR1 and CDR2 from the germline V gene are MDHEN and SYDVKM. V was trimmed by 3 bases and J by 2 bases, leaving 8 bases between them. CDR3 size: 13 residues. Here the CDR3 reads CASSFASPYEQYF. The CDR3 DNA is TGTGCCAGCAGTTTCGCCAGTCCCTACGAGCAGTACTTC.

In its sample, this clonotype is large (0.1 to 1%). The V call is TRBV25-1, the J call TRBJ1-6; possible D gene TRBD1, 6 bases. Trimming removed 2 bases from V and 3 bases from J, with 8 bases in between. The CDR3 runs to 15 residues. Germline V gene data show CDR1 as MGHDK and CDR2 as SYGVNS. The CDR3 spells CASSEQTGYNSPLHF. The CDR3 region has the DNA TGTGCCAGCAGTGAACAGACAGGCTATAATTCACCCCTCCACTTT.

In its sample, this clonotype is large. The rearrangement uses TRBV2 and TRBJ2-7; D is undetermined. The CDR3 extends over 11 amino acids. Deletions cut 6 bases from V and 4 bases from J, with 7 bases between. CDR1 and CDR2 (germline): SNHLY, FYNNEI. The CDR3 coding sequence is TGTGCCAGCAGCAATTGGTACGAGCAGTACTTC. Residues: CASSNWYEQYF.

The V and J genes are TRBV5-4 and TRBJ2-7; D perhaps matches TRBD1 (6 bases). The CDR3 extends over 13 amino acids. CDR1 SGHNT and CDR2 YYREEE come from the germline V gene (reference sequence). V was pared by 4 bases and J by 5 bases, with 13 bases between. CDR3 sequence: CASSTDRLHEQYF. CDR3 sequence (DNA): TGTGCCAGCAGCACCGACAGGCTCCACGAGCAGTACTTC.

This clonotype is large. The chain couples TRBV2 to TRBJ2-5, with a tentative D call TRBD2 (7 bases). Trimming stripped 4 bases from V and 0 bases from J, with 15 bases between. Germline V gives CDR1 SNHLY, CDR2 FYNNEI. CDR3 size: 16 residues. CDR3 sequence reads: CASSGEGHLYQETQYF. The DNA of the CDR3 is TGTGCCAGCAGTGGGGAGGGACACCTGTACCAAGAGACCCAGTACTTC. Combining the CDR3 with reference TRBV2 and TRBJ2-5 gives the whole variable domain EPEVTQTPSHQVTQMGQEVILRCVPISNHLYFYWYRQILGQKVEFLVSFYNNEISEKSEIFDDQFSVERPDGSNFTLKIRSTKLEDSAMYFCASSGEGHLYQETQYFGPGTRLLVL.

This clonotype qualifies as large (0.1 to 1%). The gene calls are TRBV5-4 and TRBJ2-5; the match to TRBD2 covers 8 bases. V lost 1 base, J lost 1 base, and 3 bases stayed unmatched. Looked up from germline, CDR1 is SGHNT and CDR2 is YYREEE (reference sequence). This CDR3 is built from 15 residues. The CDR3 region has the DNA TGTGCCAGCAGCTTGCCGGGAGGGCTCCAAGAGACCCAGTACTTC. It codes for CASSLPGGLQETQYF.

Sample share makes this clonotype medium-sized. This sequence joins TRBV5-4 and TRBJ1-2; D uncertain. V lost 3 bases, J lost 2 bases, and 11 bases lay in between. Germline V CDR1 and CDR2: SGHNT, YYREEE (reference sequence). The CDR3 has 14 amino acids. CDR3 sequence (DNA): TGTGCCAGCAGCTGGAAACAACAGAACTATGGCTACACCTTC. This sequence encodes CASSWKQQNYGYTF. The whole variable domain, remainder taken from reference TRBV5-4 and TRBJ1-2, is ETGVTQSPTHLIKTRGQQVTLRCSSQSGHNTVSWYQQALGQGPQFIFQYYREEENGRGNFPPRFSGLQFPNYSSELNVNALELDDSALYLCASSWKQQNYGYTFGSGTRLTVV.

This clonotype is deemed large (0.1 to 1%). V and J are TRBV5-5 and TRBJ2-1; D gene ambiguous. Germline V gene data show CDR1 as SGHKS and CDR2 as YYEKEE (reference sequence). Trimming pared 3 bases from V and 1 base from J, leaving 8 bases between. The CDR3 has 14 amino acids. The CDR3 is CASSWAASYNEQFF. Here the CDR3 DNA reads TGTGCCAGCAGCTGGGCAGCTTCCTACAATGAGCAGTTCTTC. Full variable domain (outside the CDR3, taken from reference TRBV5-5 and TRBJ2-1): DAGVTQSPTHLIKTRGQQVTLRCSPISGHKSVSWYQQVLGQGPQFIFQYYEKEERGRGNFPDRFSARQFPNYSSELNVNALLLGDSALYLCASSWAASYNEQFFGPGTRLTVL.

This clonotype is medium-sized by share. A single base separates this from a much larger clone, so it may be a read error. This likely comes from a read error, as the CDR3 has no conserved phenylalanine or tryptophan at its end. The V and J genes are TRBV29-1 and TRBJ2-5, with 9 nucleotides matching TRBD2. The V gene's germline CDR1 is SQVTM and CDR2 ANQGSEA. This CDR3 region has 12 residues. V shed 6 bases, J shed 5 bases, and the junction held 4 bases outside the gene matches. The CDR3 DNA is TGCAGCGTGCGGGGGGGGAGCGAGACCCAGTACTCC. Amino acid sequence: CSVRGGSETQYS.

In its sample, this clonotype is large (0.1 to 1%). The chain has TRBV9 and TRBJ2-3; D possibly corresponds to TRBD1 (5 bases). This CDR3 is built from 11 residues. Germline lookup yields CDR1 SGDLS and CDR2 YYNGEE. With 5 bases removed from V and 10 bases from J, the gap between germline ends came to 11 bases. The CDR3 bases are TGTGCCAGCAGTGACAGCTGGGCGCAGTATTTT. It encodes CASSDSWAQYF. Full variable domain (rest looked up from reference TRBV9 and TRBJ2-3): DSGVTQTPKHLITATGQRVTLRCSPRSGDLSVYWYQQSLDQGLQFLIQYYNGEERAKGNILERFSAQQFPDLHSELNLSSLELGDSALYFCASSDSWAQYFGPGTRLTVL.

By sample fraction, this clonotype is medium-sized. This chain connects TRBV4-1 to TRBJ1-2, with TRBD1 as a possible D gene (6 bases). Germline CDR1 and CDR2: MGHRA and YSYEKL. V was trimmed by 0 bases and J by 6 bases, leaving 17 bases between them. The length of the CDR3 is 16 residues. The CDR3 here is CASSQDLGGALHGYTF. The CDR3 DNA sequence: TGCGCCAGCAGCCAAGATCTCGGGGGGGCGCTTCATGGCTACACCTTC.

Points on this clonotype: A much larger clone is a single base away; this may be a read error. This chain connects TRBV2 to TRBJ2-5; TRBD2 matches at 10 bases. In germline, CDR1 is SNHLY, CDR2 FYNNEI. The CDR3 is made up of 18 amino acids. CDR3 residues: CAGSEAFYVAGGRETQYF. The CDR3 DNA reads TGTGCCGGCAGTGAAGCCTTTTACGTAGCGGGGGGACGAGAGACCCAGTACTTC.

This clonotype is judged large (0.1 to 1%). The V call is TRBV29-1, the J call TRBJ2-5; 9 bases line up with TRBD2. The CDR3 has 12 residues. Germline V gene data show CDR1 as SQVTM and CDR2 as ANQGSEA. V gave up 7 bases and J gave up 5 bases; unmatched junction bases: 5. Here the CDR3 reads CSGRGGSETQYF. In nucleotides, the CDR3 is TGCAGCGGGCGGGGGGGGAGCGAGACCCAGTACTTC.

Sample share makes this clonotype medium-sized (0.01 to 0.1%). The J gene is TRBJ1-1, the V gene TRBV19; D possibly corresponds to TRBD1 (6 bases). Germline CDR1 LNHDA, CDR2 SQIVND (reference sequence). V lost 7 bases and J 4 bases, leaving 16 bases between the germline ends. The CDR3 sequence is 14 residues long. The CDR3 loop reads CASIGTGLGTEAFF. CDR3 nucleotide sequence: TGTGCCAGTATTGGCACAGGGCTTGGCACTGAAGCTTTCTTT.

By sample fraction, this clonotype is medium-sized (0.01 to 0.1%). This rearrangement joins TRBV20-1 to TRBJ2-7, with D perhaps matching TRBD2 (5 bases). V dropped 3 bases and J dropped 2 bases, with 14 bases sitting between them. The CDR3 runs to 14 residues. In germline, CDR1 is DFQATT, CDR2 SNEGSKA (reference sequence). The CDR3 region is CSASAEGSAYEQYF. DNA for the CDR3: TGCAGTGCTAGCGCCGAAGGGAGCGCCTACGAGCAGTACTTC.

As concerns this clonotype: A much larger clone differs by one base, so this may be a read error. The chain recombines TRBV4-3 with TRBJ2-3, with unresolved D. From germline, CDR1 is LGHNA and CDR2 YSLEER. This CDR3 comprises 16 residues. The CDR3 loop reads CASGQEFARSTDTQYF. CDR3 DNA: TGCGCCAGCGGCCAAGAATTCGCGAGGAGCACAGATACGCAGTATTTT.

This clonotype rates as medium-sized. CDR3 residues: CASSEAFYVAGGRETQYF. Here the CDR3 DNA reads TGTGCCAGCAGTGAAGCCTTTTACGTAGCGGGGGGACGAGAGACCCAGTACTTC. The chain is built from TRBV2 and TRBJ2-5; 10 bases are a match to TRBD2. The CDR3 covers 18 residues. V lost 0 bases and J lost 4; bases outside the gene matches: 11. CDR1 is SNHLY, CDR2 FYNNEI, per germline.

The J gene is TRBJ2-3, the V gene TRBV7-2; D uncertain. The J call may be wrong; the DNA end is better matched by TRBJ1-5. CDR1 and CDR2 from the germline V gene are SGHTA and FQGNSA. CDR3 length equals 12 residues. CDR3 loop: CASSPDLGTQHF. Written as DNA, the CDR3 is TGTGCCAGCAGCCCAGACTTGGGTACGCAGCATTTT.

By sample fraction, this clonotype is large. V usage is TRBV19 and J usage is TRBJ2-1; 7 nucleotides agree with TRBD2. CDR3 length: 14 amino acids. CDR1 is LNHDA and CDR2 is SQIVND in the germline V gene (reference sequence). J was trimmed by 3 bases and V by 9 bases; bases with no gene match: 8. The CDR3 bases are TGTGCCAGCCAAGCGGGGCTATACTACAATGAGCAGTTCTTC. This sequence encodes CASQAGLYYNEQFF.

This clonotype ranks as large. The chain is built from TRBV5-8 and TRBJ2-6; TRBD1 matches 8 bases. Unmatched junction bases numbered 7, after V lost 2 bases and J lost 0 bases. The CDR3 covers 18 residues. Germline assignment: CDR1 SGHTS and CDR2 YDEGEE. The DNA for the CDR3 is TGTGCCAGCAGCTTCAGGGGGCGTTACTTCTCTGGGGCCAACGTCCTGACTTTC. Residues: CASSFRGRYFSGANVLTF. Using reference TRBV5-8 and TRBJ2-6 for the parts outside the CDR3, the full variable domain is EAGVTQSPTHLIKTRGQQATLRCSPISGHTSVYWYQQALGLGLQFLLWYDEGEERNRGNFPPRFSGRQFPNYSSELNVNALELEDSALYLCASSFRGRYFSGANVLTFGAGSRLTVL.

Sample share makes this clonotype large. The chain recombines TRBV19 with TRBJ1-2; 9 bases are a match to TRBD1. Per the germline V gene, CDR1 is LNHDA and CDR2 is SQIVND (reference sequence). The CDR3 runs 13 residues. V shed 10 bases, J shed 1 base, and the junction held 4 bases outside the gene matches. DNA for the CDR3: TGTGCCACGACAGGGGGGCTTAACTATGGCTACACCTTC. It specifies CATTGGLNYGYTF.